This entry lists 26 T cell receptor beta chains sequenced from one sample in a study of cytomegalovirus exposure and HLA in healthy donors. Primers: 60 Vbeta forward and 13 Jbeta reverse. TCRdb's copy holds only in-frame clones and misses some; the assay was immunoSEQ multiplex PCR. The table gives about 210,000 clones; the top ten clones make up around 0.95% of it. The sequencing sample was made of PBMCs. Every receptor here comes from a woman under 40 in good health and CMV-seropositive.

V and J are TRBV5-1 and TRBJ2-1; D ambiguous. The CDR3 extends over 14 amino acids. Deletions cut 4 bases from V and 7 bases from J, with 15 bases between. Germline CDR1 reads SGHRS; CDR2 reads YFSETQ. CDR3 DNA sequence: TGCGCCAGCAGCACTAACGGTCGTGGGAATGAGCAGTTCTTC. Its protein product is CASSTNGRGNEQFF. The full variable domain, its missing parts supplied by reference TRBV5-1 and TRBJ2-1, is KAGVTQTPRYLIKTRGQQVTLSCSPISGHRSVSWYQQTPGQGLQFLFEYFSETQRNKGNFPGRFSGRQFSNSRSEMNVSTLELGDSALYLCASSTNGRGNEQFFGPGTRLTVL.

V is TRBV5-1 and J is TRBJ2-1; 8 bases fit TRBD1. CDR1 and CDR2 (germline): SGHRS, YFSETQ. The V and J ends lost 4 bases and 4 bases, in that order; junction bases with no gene match: 4. The CDR3 contains 14 residues. The CDR3 is CASSPGQAYNEQFF. The CDR3 nucleotides are TGCGCCAGCAGCCCGGGACAGGCGTACAATGAGCAGTTCTTC.

The chain links TRBV4-1 to TRBJ2-7, with 9 bases fitting TRBD1. Looked up from germline, CDR1 is MGHRA and CDR2 is YSYEKL. V was pared by 4 bases and J by 6 bases, with 10 bases of the junction left unmatched. CDR3 length equals 15 residues. In DNA form, the CDR3 reads TGCGCCAGCAGCCTCACGGACAGGGGTAGTAGCGAGCAGTACTTC. Translation gives CASSLTDRGSSEQYF.

V and J are TRBV19 and TRBJ1-1, with TRBD1 matching 10 bases. Germline V gives CDR1 LNHDA, CDR2 SQIVND (reference sequence). The CDR3 sequence is 16 residues long. Germline trimming cut 3 bases from V and 0 bases from J; bases unmatched to any gene: 4. In DNA form, the CDR3 reads TGTGCCAGTAGTATCTGGACAGGGGGGATGAACACTGAAGCTTTCTTT. Its protein product is CASSIWTGGMNTEAFF. Based on the CDR3 plus reference TRBV19 and TRBJ1-1, the full variable domain is DGGITQSPKYLFRKEGQNVTLSCEQNLNHDAMYWYRQDPGQGLRLIYYSQIVNDFQKGDIAEGYSVSREKKESFPLTVTSAQKNPTAFYLCASSIWTGGMNTEAFFGQGTRLTVV.

This chain links TRBV6-5 with TRBJ2-1; tentative D call: TRBD2 (6 bases). V shed 4 bases and J shed 2 bases, with 9 bases lying between them. The germline gives CDR1 MNHEY, CDR2 SVGAGI. The CDR3 covers 14 residues. Here the CDR3 DNA reads TGTGCCAGCAGTTCCTCGGGAGCCTACAATGAGCAGTTCTTC. Encoded protein: CASSSSGAYNEQFF.

The chain couples TRBV4-3 to TRBJ2-1; no clear D gene. Germline values: CDR1 LGHNA, CDR2 YSLEER. The CDR3 is 15 residues long. Trimming shortened V by 0 bases and J by 3 bases, and 9 bases separated the two germline ends. In DNA, the CDR3 is TGCGCCAGCAGCCAAGATCTAGGAGTCTACAATGAGCAGTTCTTC. Protein product: CASSQDLGVYNEQFF.

The genes are TRBV6-5 and TRBJ2-2; possible D gene TRBD2, 5 bases. V lost 2 bases to trimming and J lost 5 bases, with 9 bases between them. From germline, CDR1 is MNHEY and CDR2 SVGAGI. This CDR3 has 14 residues. In DNA, the CDR3 is TGTGCCAGCAGTTACGAGCGGAGTACCGGGGAGCTGTTTTTT. Translation: CASSYERSTGELFF.

The V call is TRBV29-1, the J call TRBJ1-4, with D tentatively TRBD1 (6 bases). CDR3 length: 15 residues. The V and J ends lost 4 bases and 5 bases respectively, with 17 bases between them. The germline gives CDR1 SQVTM, CDR2 ANQGSEA. The CDR3 DNA follows: TGCAGCGTTGCTCTCGGGGTCAGGGGAAATGAAAAACTGTTTTTT. Encoded protein: CSVALGVRGNEKLFF.

This sequence joins TRBV9 and TRBJ2-6, with D perhaps TRBD1 (8 bases). V lost 6 bases and J 0 bases, leaving 13 bases between the germline ends. Looked up from germline, CDR1 is SGDLS and CDR2 is YYNGEE. The CDR3 sequence is 16 residues long. CDR3 sequence: CASKSGTGSGANVLTF. In DNA form, the CDR3 reads TGTGCCAGCAAAAGCGGGACAGGCTCTGGGGCCAACGTCCTGACTTTC.

This chain links TRBV11-2 with TRBJ2-7, with 13 positions matching TRBD2. The ends lost 5 bases at V and 5 bases at J; junction bases unmatched: 6. This CDR3 comprises 15 residues. Looked up from germline, CDR1 is SGHAT and CDR2 is FQNNGV. CDR3 nucleotides: TGTGCCAGCAGCGCGACTAGCGGGAGGTACCACGAGCAGTACTTC. It is translated as CASSATSGRYHEQYF.

The chain is built from TRBV9 and TRBJ2-5; 11 bases are shared with TRBD2. Germline trimming cut 3 bases from V and 1 base from J; bases unmatched to any gene: 5. The length of the CDR3 is 16 residues. Germline values: CDR1 SGDLS, CDR2 YYNGEE. CDR3 bases: TGTGCCAGCAGCGCACGGGGACTAGCGGTCCAAGAGACCCAGTACTTC. Its translation: CASSARGLAVQETQYF. Combining the CDR3 with reference TRBV9 and TRBJ2-5 gives the whole variable domain DSGVTQTPKHLITATGQRVTLRCSPRSGDLSVYWYQQSLDQGLQFLIQYYNGEERAKGNILERFSAQQFPDLHSELNLSSLELGDSALYFCASSARGLAVQETQYFGPGTRLLVL.

V is TRBV28 and J is TRBJ1-1, with 11 bases that match TRBD1. Losses at the gene ends were 10 bases for V and 5 bases for J; bases not matched to a gene: 12. This CDR3 contains 15 residues. Germline V gene sequence: CDR1 MDHEN, CDR2 SYDVKM. The CDR3 here is CAIFAMGTGGTEAFF. CDR3 bases: TGTGCCATCTTCGCTATGGGGACAGGGGGTACTGAAGCTTTCTTT.

CDR3 sequence (DNA): TGTGCCAGCAGCCCCCGGGGAGGAAACACCATATATTTT. As protein: CASSPRGGNTIYF. This chain uses TRBV7-9 with TRBJ1-3; D is ambiguous. This CDR3 has 13 residues. Germline lookup yields CDR1 SEHNR and CDR2 FQNEAQ (reference sequence). V was pared by 5 bases and J by 4 bases, with 9 bases between.

The rearrangement uses TRBV15 and TRBJ2-7; weak D call: TRBD2 (5 bases). Germline loops: CDR1 LNHNV, CDR2 YYDKDF (reference sequence). With 1 base removed from V and 3 bases from J, the gap between germline ends came to 16 bases. The CDR3 extends over 16 amino acids. Here the CDR3 DNA reads TGTGCCACCAGCAGAGCAATGGGAGCGGCCCACTACGAGCAGTACTTC. This codes for CATSRAMGAAHYEQYF. Full variable domain (outside the CDR3, taken from reference TRBV15 and TRBJ2-7): DAMVIQNPRYQVTQFGKPVTLSCSQTLNHNVMYWYQQKSSQAPKLLFHYYDKDFNNEADTPDNFQSRRPNTSFCFLDIRSPGLGDTAMYLCATSRAMGAAHYEQYFGPGTRLTVT.

The chain links TRBV19 to TRBJ2-7, with 7 bases matching TRBD2. The CDR3 is 15 residues long. V was clipped by 3 bases and J by 1 base; unmatched bases: 6. Per the germline V gene, CDR1 is LNHDA and CDR2 is SQIVND (reference sequence). The CDR3 region has the DNA TGTGCCAGTAGTATTGTGGTGGGGGGGTCCTACGAGCAGTACTTC. This gives the protein CASSIVVGGSYEQYF.

The chain has TRBV29-1 and TRBJ2-7; D unresolved. Germline V gene data show CDR1 as SQVTM and CDR2 as ANQGSEA. CDR3 length: 13 residues. V was trimmed by 0 bases and J by 1 base, leaving 7 bases between them. The CDR3 sequence: CSVEETGSYEQYF. The DNA of the CDR3 is TGCAGCGTTGAAGAGACTGGATCCTACGAGCAGTACTTC.

The chain carries TRBV21-1 and TRBJ2-3; the table gives TRBD2 as D, unverified against the DNA. TRBV21-1 corresponds to a pseudogene. This CDR3 region has 16 residues. CDR3 sequence: CASSRRGGPNTDTQYF. The CDR3 DNA sequence: TGTGCCAGCAGCAGAAGGGGGGGACCTAACACAGATACGCAGTATTTT.

V gene TRBV7-9 combines with J gene TRBJ2-1, with TRBD2 matching over 9 bases. J lost 4 bases, V lost 5 bases, and 6 bases had no gene match. This CDR3 has 15 residues. From germline, CDR1 is SEHNR and CDR2 FQNEAQ (reference sequence). The CDR3 is CASSLILAGYNEQFF. CDR3 nucleotides: TGTGCCAGCAGCCTTATCCTAGCGGGGTACAATGAGCAGTTCTTC.

The rearrangement links TRBV7-9 to TRBJ2-1; TRBD2 might be the D (5 bases). CDR1 and CDR2 (germline): SEHNR, FQNEAQ (reference sequence). CDR3 size: 13 residues. Deletions cut 6 bases from V and 7 bases from J, with 13 bases between. The CDR3 DNA sequence: TGTGCCAGCAGGAAAGCATCGGGGAATGAGCAGTTCTTC. As protein: CASRKASGNEQFF.

J is TRBJ2-1 and V is TRBV2, with D maybe TRBD1 (5 bases). V gave up 3 bases and J gave up 8 bases, with 11 bases separating them. This CDR3 has 13 amino acids. Germline V gene lookup returns CDR1 SNHLY and CDR2 FYNNEI. The CDR3 coding sequence is TGTGCCAGCAGTGAGGCGGCAGGGTATGAGCAGTTCTTC. As protein: CASSEAAGYEQFF.

CDR3 sequence (DNA): TGTGCCAGCAGATCTTCAGGGGGGACCCAGTACTTC. Protein product: CASRSSGGTQYF. J is TRBJ2-5 and V is TRBV5-6, with 7 bases lining up with TRBD1. Trimming removed 5 bases from V and 7 bases from J; junction bases left unmatched: 5. There are 12 residues in the CDR3. CDR1 and CDR2 from the germline V gene are SGHDT and YYEEEE.

This chain joins TRBV30 and TRBJ1-2; D may be TRBD1 (5 bases). This CDR3 is built from 11 residues. Germline CDR1 reads GTSNPN; CDR2 reads SVGIG (reference sequence). The V and J ends lost 2 bases and 7 bases respectively, with 8 bases between them. The CDR3 DNA sequence: TGTGCCTGGAGTCGGGGGGGTGGCTACACCTTC. This translates into CAWSRGGGYTF.

The V call is TRBV9, the J call TRBJ2-7; 10 positions match TRBD1. The CDR3 consists of 15 residues. Germline trimming cut 0 bases from V and 6 bases from J; bases unmatched to any gene: 6. Per the germline V gene, CDR1 is SGDLS and CDR2 is YYNGEE. CDR3 residues: CASSVAGTGVFEQYF. The CDR3 DNA is TGTGCCAGCAGCGTAGCCGGGACAGGGGTTTTCGAGCAGTACTTC.

The chain combines TRBV7-2 with TRBJ1-5, with 7 bases lining up with TRBD1. CDR3 length: 15 amino acids. The germline gives CDR1 SGHTA, CDR2 FQGNSA. J lost 5 bases, V lost 5 bases, and 9 bases had no gene match. The CDR3 spells CASSPTGQAHQPQHF. CDR3 in DNA: TGTGCCAGCAGCCCCACCGGACAGGCGCATCAGCCCCAGCATTTT.

The rearrangement joins TRBV9 to TRBJ1-2, with 12 nucleotides matching TRBD1. With V trimmed by 3 bases and J by 8 bases, 5 bases remained unmatched. CDR1 is SGDLS and CDR2 is YYNGEE in the germline V gene. The CDR3 is 14 amino acids. The CDR3 bases are TGTGCCAGCAGCGGGGACAGGGGGCGGGTAGGCTACACCTTC. Its translation is CASSGDRGRVGYTF.

The rearrangement links TRBV28 to TRBJ1-1; 10 bases are a match to TRBD1. Germline assignment: CDR1 MDHEN and CDR2 SYDVKM. Trimming removed 7 bases from V and 4 bases from J; junction bases left unmatched: 9. The CDR3 loop spans 15 amino acids. CDR3 sequence reads: CASNLRTGGGTEAFF. For the CDR3, the DNA is TGTGCCAGCAACCTCCGGACAGGGGGTGGCACTGAAGCTTTCTTT.